The clone carrying this T cell receptor (beta chain) was recorded many times. In the authors' methods: Counts of nucleated cells, estimated from reference gene primer amplification, were obtained. The repertoire was sequenced with immunoSEQ multiplex PCR; TCRdb's copy has only in-frame clones and lacks some. For V, J and clone size, that table is used; D and trimming come from the DNA. The sample holds some 120,000 clones, less than 90% seen once. Looked up from germline, CDR1 is SNHLY and CDR2 is FYNNEI. This CDR3 has 16 residues. Trimming at V came to 5 bases and at J to 2 bases, leaving 7 bases not matched to a gene. These data are taken from a study of blood T cell repertoires in COVID-19. Study summary: COVID-19 samples collected from the United States, Italy and Spain covered acute and convalescent phases. T cells, B-cell-depleted T cells, or PBMCs supplied cDNA or gDNA.

What was sequenced was peripheral blood. The receptor comes from a man aged 70-80 years with acute or convalescent COVID-19. The rearrangement joins TRBV2 to TRBJ2-2; TRBD1 aligns across 8 bases. The CDR3 is CASSRQGLKNTGELFF. CDR3 DNA: TGTGCCAGCAGTAGACAGGGGTTGAAAAACACCGGGGAGCTGTTTTTT.